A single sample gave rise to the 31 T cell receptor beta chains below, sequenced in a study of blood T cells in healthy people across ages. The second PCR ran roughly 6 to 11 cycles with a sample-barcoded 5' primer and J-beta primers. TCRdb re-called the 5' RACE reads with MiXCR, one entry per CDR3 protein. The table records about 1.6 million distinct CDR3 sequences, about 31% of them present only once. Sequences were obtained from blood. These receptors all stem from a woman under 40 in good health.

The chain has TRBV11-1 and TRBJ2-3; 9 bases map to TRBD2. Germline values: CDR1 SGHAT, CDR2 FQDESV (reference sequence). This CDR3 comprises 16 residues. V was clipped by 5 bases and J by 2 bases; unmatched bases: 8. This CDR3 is CASSPRTSANTDTQYF. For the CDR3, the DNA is TGTGCCAGCAGCCCCCGGACTAGCGCCAACACAGATACGCAGTATTTT. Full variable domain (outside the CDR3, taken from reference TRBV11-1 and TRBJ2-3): EAEVAQSPRYKITEKSQAVAFWCDPISGHATLYWYRQILGQGPELLVQFQDESVVDDSQLPKDRFSAERLKGVDSTLKIQPAELGDSAMYLCASSPRTSANTDTQYFGPGTRLTVL.

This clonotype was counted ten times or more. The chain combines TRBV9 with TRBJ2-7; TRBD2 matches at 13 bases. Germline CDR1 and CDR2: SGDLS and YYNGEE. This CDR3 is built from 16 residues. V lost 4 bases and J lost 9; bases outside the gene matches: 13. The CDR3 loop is CASSTTSGGNLRGQYF. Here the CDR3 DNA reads TGTGCCAGCAGCACGACTAGCGGGGGGAATCTACGGGGGCAGTACTTC.

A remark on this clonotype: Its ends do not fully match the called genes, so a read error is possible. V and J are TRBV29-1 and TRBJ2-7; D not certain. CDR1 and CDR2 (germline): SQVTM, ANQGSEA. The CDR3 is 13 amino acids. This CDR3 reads CSVEDRSSCEQYF. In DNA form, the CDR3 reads TGCAGCGTTGAAGACAGGAGCTCCTGCGAGCAGTACTTC.

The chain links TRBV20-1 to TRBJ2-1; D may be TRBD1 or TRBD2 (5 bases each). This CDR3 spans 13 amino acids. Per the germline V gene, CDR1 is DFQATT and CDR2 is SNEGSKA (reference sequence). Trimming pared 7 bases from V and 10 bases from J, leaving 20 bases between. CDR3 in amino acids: CSVIGTIVWEQFF. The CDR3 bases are TGCAGTGTAATAGGGACCATAGTGTGGGAGCAGTTCTTC.

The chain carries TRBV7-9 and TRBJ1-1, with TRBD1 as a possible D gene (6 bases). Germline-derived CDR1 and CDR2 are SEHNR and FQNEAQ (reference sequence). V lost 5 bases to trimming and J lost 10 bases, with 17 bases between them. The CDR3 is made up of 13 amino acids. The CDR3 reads CASSDWQAGVAFF. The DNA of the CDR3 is TGTGCCAGCAGCGATTGGCAAGCAGGGGTAGCTTTCTTT.

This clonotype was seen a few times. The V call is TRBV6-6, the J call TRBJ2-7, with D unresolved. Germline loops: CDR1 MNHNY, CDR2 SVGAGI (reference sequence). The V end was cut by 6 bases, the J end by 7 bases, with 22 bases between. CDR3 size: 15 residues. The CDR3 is CASRSPGQALGEQYF. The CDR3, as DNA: TGTGCCAGCAGATCCCCGGGCCAAGCACTTGGGGAGCAGTACTTC.

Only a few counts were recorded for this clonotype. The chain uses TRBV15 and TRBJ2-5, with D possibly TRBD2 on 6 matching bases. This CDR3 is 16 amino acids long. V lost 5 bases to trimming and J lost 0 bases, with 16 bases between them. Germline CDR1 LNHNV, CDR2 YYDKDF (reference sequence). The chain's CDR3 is CATSSPGDQYQETQYF. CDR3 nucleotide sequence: TGTGCCACCAGCTCCCCGGGGGACCAGTACCAAGAGACCCAGTACTTC. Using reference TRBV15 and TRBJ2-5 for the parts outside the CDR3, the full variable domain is DAMVIQNPRYQVTQFGKPVTLSCSQTLNHNVMYWYQQKSSQAPKLLFHYYDKDFNNEADTPDNFQSRRPNTSFCFLDIRSPGLGDTAMYLCATSSPGDQYQETQYFGPGTRLLVL.

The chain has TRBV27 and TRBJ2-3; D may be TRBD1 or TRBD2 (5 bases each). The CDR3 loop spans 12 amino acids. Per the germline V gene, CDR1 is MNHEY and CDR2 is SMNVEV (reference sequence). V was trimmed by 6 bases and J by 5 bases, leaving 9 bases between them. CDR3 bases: TGTGCCAGCAGCCGGGACGGAGATACGCAGTATTTT. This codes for CASSRDGDTQYF.

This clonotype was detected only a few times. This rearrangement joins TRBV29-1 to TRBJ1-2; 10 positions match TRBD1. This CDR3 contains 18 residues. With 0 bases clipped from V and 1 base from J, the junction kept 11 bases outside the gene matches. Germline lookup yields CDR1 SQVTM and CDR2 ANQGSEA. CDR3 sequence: CSVEDPATGQGNNYGYTF. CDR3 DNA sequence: TGCAGCGTTGAAGATCCCGCAACGGGACAGGGGAATAACTATGGCTACACCTTC.

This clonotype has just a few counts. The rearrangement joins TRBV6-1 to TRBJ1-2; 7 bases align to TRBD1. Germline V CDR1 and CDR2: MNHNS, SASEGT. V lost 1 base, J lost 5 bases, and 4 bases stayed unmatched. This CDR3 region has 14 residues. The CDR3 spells CASSEEGAKYGYTF. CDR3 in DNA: TGTGCCAGCAGTGAAGAGGGGGCGAAGTATGGCTACACCTTC.

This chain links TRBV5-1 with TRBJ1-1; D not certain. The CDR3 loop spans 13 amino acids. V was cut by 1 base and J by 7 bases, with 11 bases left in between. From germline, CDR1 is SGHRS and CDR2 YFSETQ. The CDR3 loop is CASSLYVGGEAFF. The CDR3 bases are TGCGCCAGCAGCTTGTACGTTGGCGGTGAAGCTTTCTTT.

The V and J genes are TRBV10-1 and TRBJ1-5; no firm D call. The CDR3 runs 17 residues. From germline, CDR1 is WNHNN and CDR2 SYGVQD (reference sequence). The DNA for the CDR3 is TGCGCTCCGAAACGTGGACTCGGGATTATTCTGGATCAGCCCCAGCATTTT. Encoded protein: CAPKRGLGIILDQPQHF.

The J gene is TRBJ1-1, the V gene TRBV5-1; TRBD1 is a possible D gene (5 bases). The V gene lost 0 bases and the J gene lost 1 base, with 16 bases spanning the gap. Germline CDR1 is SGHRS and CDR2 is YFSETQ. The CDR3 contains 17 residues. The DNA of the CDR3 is TGCGCCAGCAGCTTGGTTTTAGGCGGGGCTCAGAACACTGAAGCTTTCTTT. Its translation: CASSLVLGGAQNTEAFF.

CDR3 region: CASSFVASGRADTQYF. The DNA of the CDR3 is TGTGCCAGCAGTTTCGTGGCTAGCGGGCGTGCCGATACGCAGTATTTT. The chain is built from TRBV27 and TRBJ2-3, with 8 bases that match TRBD2. Germline values: CDR1 MNHEY, CDR2 SMNVEV (reference sequence). This CDR3 spans 16 amino acids. The junction had 11 bases not matched to a gene; V was cut back by 3 bases and J by 6 bases.

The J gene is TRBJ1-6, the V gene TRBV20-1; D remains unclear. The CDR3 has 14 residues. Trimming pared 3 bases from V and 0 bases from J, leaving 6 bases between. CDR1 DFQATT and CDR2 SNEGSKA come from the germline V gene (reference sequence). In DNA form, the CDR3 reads TGCAGTGCTAGTACGGGCTCCTATAATTCACCCCTCCACTTT. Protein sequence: CSASTGSYNSPLHF.

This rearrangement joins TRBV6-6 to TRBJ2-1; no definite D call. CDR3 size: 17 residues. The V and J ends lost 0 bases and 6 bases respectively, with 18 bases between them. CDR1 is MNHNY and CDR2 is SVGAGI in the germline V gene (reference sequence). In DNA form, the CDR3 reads TGTGCCAGCAGTTACTCGACGCCAGTCTATCGAGGCAATGAGCAGTTCTTC. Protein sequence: CASSYSTPVYRGNEQFF.

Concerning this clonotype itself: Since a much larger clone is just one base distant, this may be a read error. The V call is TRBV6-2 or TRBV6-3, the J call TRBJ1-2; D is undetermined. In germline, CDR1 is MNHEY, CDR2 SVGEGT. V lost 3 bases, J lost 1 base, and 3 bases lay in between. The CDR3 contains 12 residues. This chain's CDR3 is CASSYINYGYTF. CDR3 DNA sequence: TGTGCCAGCAGTTATATTAACTATGGCTACACCTTC.

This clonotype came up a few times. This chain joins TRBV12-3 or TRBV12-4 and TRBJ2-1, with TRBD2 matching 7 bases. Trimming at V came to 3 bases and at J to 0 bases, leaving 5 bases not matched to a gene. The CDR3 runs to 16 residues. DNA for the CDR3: TGTGCCAGCAGTTTTTGGGGCGGGAGCTCCTACAATGAGCAGTTCTTC. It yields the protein CASSFWGGSSYNEQFF.

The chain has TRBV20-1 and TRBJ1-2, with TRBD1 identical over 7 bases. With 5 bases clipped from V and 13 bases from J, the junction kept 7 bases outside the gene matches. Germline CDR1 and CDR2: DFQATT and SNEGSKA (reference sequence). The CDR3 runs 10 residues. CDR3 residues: CSAGMGQITF. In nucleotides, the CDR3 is TGCAGTGCTGGGATGGGACAGATCACCTTC.

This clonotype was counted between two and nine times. This CDR3 is CATESGAPSSNYGYTF. The CDR3, as DNA: TGTGCCACCGAATCCGGGGCACCCTCTTCTAACTATGGCTACACCTTC. V is TRBV10-3 and J is TRBJ1-2, with D tentatively TRBD1 (5 bases). Trimming stripped 10 bases from V and 0 bases from J, with 21 bases between. Germline V lookup: CDR1 ENHRY, CDR2 SYGVKD. The CDR3 consists of 16 residues.

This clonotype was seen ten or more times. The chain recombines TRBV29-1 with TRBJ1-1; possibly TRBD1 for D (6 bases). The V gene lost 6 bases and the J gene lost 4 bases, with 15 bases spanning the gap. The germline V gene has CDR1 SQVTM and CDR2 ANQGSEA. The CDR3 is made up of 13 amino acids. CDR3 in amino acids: CSVQGARTTEAFF. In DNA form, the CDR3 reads TGCAGCGTACAGGGTGCGCGGACCACTGAAGCTTTCTTT.

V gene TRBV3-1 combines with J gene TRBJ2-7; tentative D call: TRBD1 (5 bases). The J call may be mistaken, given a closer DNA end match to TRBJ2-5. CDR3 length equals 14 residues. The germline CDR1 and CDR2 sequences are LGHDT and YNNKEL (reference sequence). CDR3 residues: CASSQSIGVETQYF. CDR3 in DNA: TGTGCCAGCAGCCAATCGATAGGGGTGGAGACCCAGTACTTC.

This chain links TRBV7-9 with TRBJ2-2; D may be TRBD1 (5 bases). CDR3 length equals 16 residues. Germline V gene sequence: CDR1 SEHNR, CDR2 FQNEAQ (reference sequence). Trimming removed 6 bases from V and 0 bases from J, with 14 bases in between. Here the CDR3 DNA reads TGTGCCAGCAGTCGCCAGGGTGATGCGAACACCGGGGAGCTGTTTTTT. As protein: CASSRQGDANTGELFF.

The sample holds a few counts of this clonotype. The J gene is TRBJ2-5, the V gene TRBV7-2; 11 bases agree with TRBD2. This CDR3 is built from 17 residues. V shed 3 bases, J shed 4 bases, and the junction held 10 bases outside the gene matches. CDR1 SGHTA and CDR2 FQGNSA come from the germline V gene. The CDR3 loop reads CASSFGRLAGIGETQYF. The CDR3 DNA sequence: TGTGCCAGCAGCTTTGGAAGACTAGCGGGAATTGGAGAGACCCAGTACTTC.

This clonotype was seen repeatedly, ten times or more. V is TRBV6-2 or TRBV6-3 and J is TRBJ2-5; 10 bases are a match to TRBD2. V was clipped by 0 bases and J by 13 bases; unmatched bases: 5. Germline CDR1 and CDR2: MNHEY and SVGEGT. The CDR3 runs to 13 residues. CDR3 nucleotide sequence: TGTGCCAGCAGTTACTCGGAGGGGACTAGCGCGTACTTC. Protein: CASSYSEGTSAYF.

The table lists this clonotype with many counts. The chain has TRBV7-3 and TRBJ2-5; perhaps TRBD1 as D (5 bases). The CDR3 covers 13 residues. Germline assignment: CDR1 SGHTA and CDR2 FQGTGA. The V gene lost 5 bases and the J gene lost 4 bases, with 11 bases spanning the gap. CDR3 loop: CASSQGVGETQYF. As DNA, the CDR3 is TGTGCCAGCAGCCAAGGGGTGGGAGAGACCCAGTACTTC.

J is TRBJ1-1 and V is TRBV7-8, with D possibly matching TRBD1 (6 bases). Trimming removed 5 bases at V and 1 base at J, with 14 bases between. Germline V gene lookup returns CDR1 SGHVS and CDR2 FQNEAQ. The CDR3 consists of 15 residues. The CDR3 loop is CASSVDGQKNTEAFF. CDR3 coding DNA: TGTGCCAGCAGCGTTGATGGACAGAAGAACACTGAAGCTTTCTTT.

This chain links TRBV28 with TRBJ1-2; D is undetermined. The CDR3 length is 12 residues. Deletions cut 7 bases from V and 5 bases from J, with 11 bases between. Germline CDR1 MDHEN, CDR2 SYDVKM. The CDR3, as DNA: TGTGCCAGCACAGTCTCCGAGTATGGCTACACCTTC. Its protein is CASTVSEYGYTF.

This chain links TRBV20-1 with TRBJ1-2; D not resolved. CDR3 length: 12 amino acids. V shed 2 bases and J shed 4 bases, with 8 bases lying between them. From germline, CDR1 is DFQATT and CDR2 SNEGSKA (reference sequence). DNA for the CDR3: TGCAGTGCTAGATCCCGCAGCTATGGCTACACCTTC. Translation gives CSARSRSYGYTF.

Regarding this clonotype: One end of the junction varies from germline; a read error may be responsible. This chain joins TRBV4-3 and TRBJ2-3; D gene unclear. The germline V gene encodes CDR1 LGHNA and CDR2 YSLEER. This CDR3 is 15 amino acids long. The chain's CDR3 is CAGSQAKVITDTQYF. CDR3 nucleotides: TGCGCCGGCAGCCAAGCCAAAGTAATCACAGATACGCAGTATTTT.

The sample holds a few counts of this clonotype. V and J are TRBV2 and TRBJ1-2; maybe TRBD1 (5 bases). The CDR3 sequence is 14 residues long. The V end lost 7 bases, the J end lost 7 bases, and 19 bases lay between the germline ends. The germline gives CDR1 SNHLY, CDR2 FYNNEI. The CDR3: CASTLLQEGAGYTF. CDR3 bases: TGTGCCAGCACCCTTCTTCAGGAAGGGGCTGGCTACACCTTC.